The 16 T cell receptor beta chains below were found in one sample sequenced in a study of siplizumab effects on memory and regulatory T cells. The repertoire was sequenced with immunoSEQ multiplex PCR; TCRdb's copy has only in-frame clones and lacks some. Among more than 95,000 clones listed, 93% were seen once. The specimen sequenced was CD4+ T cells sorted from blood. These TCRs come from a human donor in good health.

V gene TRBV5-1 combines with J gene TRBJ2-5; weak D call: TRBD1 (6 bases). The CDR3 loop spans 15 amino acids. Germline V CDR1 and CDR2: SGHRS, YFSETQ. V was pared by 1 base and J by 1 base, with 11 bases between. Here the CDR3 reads CASSLSGTPQETQYF. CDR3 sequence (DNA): TGCGCCAGCAGCTTGTCGGGGACACCCCAAGAGACCCAGTACTTC. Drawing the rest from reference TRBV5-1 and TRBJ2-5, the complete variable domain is KAGVTQTPRYLIKTRGQQVTLSCSPISGHRSVSWYQQTPGQGLQFLFEYFSETQRNKGNFPGRFSGRQFSNSRSEMNVSTLELGDSALYLCASSLSGTPQETQYFGPGTRLLVL.

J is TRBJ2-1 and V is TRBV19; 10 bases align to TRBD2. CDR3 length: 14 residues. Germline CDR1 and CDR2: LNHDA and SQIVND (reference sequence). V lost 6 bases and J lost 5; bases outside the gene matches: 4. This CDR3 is CASSLAGDNNEQFF. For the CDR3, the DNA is TGTGCCAGTAGCCTAGCGGGGGATAACAATGAGCAGTTCTTC.

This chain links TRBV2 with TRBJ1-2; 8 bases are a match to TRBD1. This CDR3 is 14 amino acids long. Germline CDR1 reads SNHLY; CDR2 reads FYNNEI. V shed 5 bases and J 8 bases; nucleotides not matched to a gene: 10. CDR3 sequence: CASSRGTGKVGYTF. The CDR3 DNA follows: TGTGCCAGCAGTAGGGGGACAGGAAAAGTGGGCTACACCTTC.

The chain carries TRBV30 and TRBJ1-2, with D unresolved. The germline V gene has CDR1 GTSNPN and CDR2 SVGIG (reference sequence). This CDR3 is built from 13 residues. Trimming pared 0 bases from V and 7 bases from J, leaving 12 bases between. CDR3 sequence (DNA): TGTGCCTGGAGTGTACTACAGTCGGGTGGCTACACCTTC. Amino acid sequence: CAWSVLQSGGYTF.

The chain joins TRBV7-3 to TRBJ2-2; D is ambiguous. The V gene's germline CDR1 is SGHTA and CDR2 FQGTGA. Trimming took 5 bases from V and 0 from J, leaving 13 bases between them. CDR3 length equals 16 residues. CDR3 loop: CASSPFAPTNTGELFF. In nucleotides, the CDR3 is TGTGCCAGCAGCCCCTTCGCGCCTACGAACACCGGGGAGCTGTTTTTT.

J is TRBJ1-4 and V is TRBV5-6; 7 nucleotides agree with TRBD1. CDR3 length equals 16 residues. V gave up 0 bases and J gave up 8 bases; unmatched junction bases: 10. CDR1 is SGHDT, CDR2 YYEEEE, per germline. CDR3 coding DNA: TGTGCCAGCAGCTTGGGGATAGGGACAGTAGGCGAAAAACTGTTTTTT. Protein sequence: CASSLGIGTVGEKLFF.

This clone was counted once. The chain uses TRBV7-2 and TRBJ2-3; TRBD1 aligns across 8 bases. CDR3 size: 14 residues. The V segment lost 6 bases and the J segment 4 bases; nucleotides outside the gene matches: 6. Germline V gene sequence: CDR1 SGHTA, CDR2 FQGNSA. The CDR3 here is CASSQQGAADTQYF. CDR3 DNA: TGTGCCAGCAGTCAGCAGGGGGCCGCAGATACGCAGTATTTT.

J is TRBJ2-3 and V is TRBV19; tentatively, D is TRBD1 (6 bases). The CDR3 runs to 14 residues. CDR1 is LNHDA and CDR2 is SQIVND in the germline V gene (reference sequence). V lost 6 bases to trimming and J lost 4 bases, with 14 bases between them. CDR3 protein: CASRTQGRADTQYF. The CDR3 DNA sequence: TGTGCCAGTAGGACACAGGGAAGGGCAGATACGCAGTATTTT.

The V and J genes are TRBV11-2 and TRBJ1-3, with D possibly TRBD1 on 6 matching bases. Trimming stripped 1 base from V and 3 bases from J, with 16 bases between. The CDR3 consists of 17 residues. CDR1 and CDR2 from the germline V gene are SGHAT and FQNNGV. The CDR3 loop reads CASSLVFAGGYGNTIYF. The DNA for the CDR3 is TGTGCCAGCAGCTTAGTCTTTGCTGGGGGCTATGGAAACACCATATATTTT.

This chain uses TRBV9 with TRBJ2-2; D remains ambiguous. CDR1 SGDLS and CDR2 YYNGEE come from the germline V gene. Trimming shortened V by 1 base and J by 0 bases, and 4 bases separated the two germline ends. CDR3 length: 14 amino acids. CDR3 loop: CASSVRPNTGELFF. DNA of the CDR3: TGTGCCAGCAGCGTACGACCGAACACCGGGGAGCTGTTTTTT.

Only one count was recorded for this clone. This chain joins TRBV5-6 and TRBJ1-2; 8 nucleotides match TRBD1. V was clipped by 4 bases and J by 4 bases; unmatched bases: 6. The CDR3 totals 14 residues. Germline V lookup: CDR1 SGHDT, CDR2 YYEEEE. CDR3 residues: CASSRYGQGYGYTF. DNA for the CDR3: TGTGCCAGCAGCAGATATGGACAGGGCTATGGCTACACCTTC.

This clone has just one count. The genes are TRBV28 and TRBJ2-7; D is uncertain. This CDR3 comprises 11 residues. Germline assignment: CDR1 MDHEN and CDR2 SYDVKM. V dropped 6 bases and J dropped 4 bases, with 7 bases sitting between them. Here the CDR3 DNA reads TGTGCCAGCAGAAGTCTTTACGAGCAGTACTTC. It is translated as CASRSLYEQYF.

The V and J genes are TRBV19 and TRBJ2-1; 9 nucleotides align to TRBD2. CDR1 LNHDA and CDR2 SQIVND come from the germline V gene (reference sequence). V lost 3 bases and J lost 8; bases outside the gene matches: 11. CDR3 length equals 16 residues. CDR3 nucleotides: TGTGCCAGTAGTATGTTAGTGCTAGCGGGACTCGATGAGCAGTTCTTC. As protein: CASSMLVLAGLDEQFF.

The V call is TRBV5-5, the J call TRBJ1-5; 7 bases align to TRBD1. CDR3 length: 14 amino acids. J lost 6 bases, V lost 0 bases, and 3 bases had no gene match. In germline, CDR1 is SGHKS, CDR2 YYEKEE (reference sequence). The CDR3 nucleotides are TGTGCCAGCAGCTTGGAGGGGGCTTCTCAGCCCCAGCATTTT. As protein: CASSLEGASQPQHF.

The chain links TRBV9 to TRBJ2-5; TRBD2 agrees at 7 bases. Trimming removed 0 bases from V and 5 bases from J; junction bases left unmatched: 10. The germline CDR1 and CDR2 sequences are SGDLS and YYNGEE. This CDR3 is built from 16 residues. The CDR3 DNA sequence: TGTGCCAGCAGCGTAGCGTCGGGGGGTAGGTGGGAGACCCAGTACTTC. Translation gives CASSVASGGRWETQYF.

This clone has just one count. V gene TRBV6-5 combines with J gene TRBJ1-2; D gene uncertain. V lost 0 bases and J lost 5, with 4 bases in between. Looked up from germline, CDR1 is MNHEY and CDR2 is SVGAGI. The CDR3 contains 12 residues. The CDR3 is CASSYSGYGYTF. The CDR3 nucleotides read TGTGCCAGCAGTTACTCGGGGTATGGCTACACCTTC.